This TCR beta chain derives from a study of T cell repertoires in aging, cancer and after chemotherapy. The wider study: Donor ages fell into six groups from 30 or younger up to 70 or older. Notes on the study in general: Untreated cancer patients had significantly lower blood TCR diversity than age-matched healthy donors. Healthy donors lost TCR diversity with age mainly through richness, cancer patients through richness and evenness. The repertoire data cannot show anything about immunological memory following chemotherapy.

This clonotype rates as medium-sized (0.01 to 0.1%). The antigen is not known. The template was genomic DNA from peripheral blood, not RNA. Multiplex touch-down PCR with TRB-A/B primers amplified rearranged V-D-J TRB sequences. TCRdb analysed the multiplex PCR reads with MiXCR anew, one entry per CDR3 protein. Of approximately 6,300 distinct CDR3 sequences in the sample, 38% are singletons; the top ten hold more than 45%. The CDR3 sequence is 12 residues long. CDR1 and CDR2 from the germline V gene are SQVTM and ANQGSEA. Deletions cut 6 bases from V and 2 bases from J, with 10 bases between. V and J are TRBV29-1 and TRBJ2-5; tentatively, D is TRBD1 (6 bases). Sequenced material: blood. The sequence was obtained from a human donor with a blood cancer. This CDR3 reads CSVIQGQETQYF. The CDR3 nucleotides are TGCAGCGTGATACAGGGTCAAGAGACCCAGTACTTC.